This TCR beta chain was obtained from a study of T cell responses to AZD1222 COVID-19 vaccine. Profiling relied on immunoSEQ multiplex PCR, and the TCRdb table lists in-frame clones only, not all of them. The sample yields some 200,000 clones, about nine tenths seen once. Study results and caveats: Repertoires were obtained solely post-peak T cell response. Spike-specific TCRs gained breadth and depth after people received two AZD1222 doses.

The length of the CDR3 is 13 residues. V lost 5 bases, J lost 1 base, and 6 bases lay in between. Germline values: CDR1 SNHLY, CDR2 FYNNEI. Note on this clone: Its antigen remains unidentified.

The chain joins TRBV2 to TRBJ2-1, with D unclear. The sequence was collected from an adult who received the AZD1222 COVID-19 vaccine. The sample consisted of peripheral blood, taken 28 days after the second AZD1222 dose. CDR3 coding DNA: TGTGCCAGCAGTCCCTCTTCCTACAATGAGCAGTTCTTC. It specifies CASSPSSYNEQFF.